This TCR beta chain stems from a study of cytomegalovirus exposure and HLA in healthy donors. Use of 60 Vbeta and 13 Jbeta primers characterized the PCR. Only in-frame clones appear in the TCRdb table, and some are missing; sequencing was by immunoSEQ multiplex PCR. This table has about 160,000 clones, 80% appearing once. V was shortened by 4 bases and J by 0 bases, with 14 bases between the two germline ends. In germline, CDR1 is SGHRS, CDR2 YFSETQ. There are 16 residues in the CDR3. Sequencing input: PBMCs. This sequence joins TRBV5-1 and TRBJ1-3; possible D gene TRBD1, 5 bases. The receptor was derived from a male donor in good health and CMV-seropositive. As DNA, the CDR3 is TGCGCCAGCAGCCTGACTCGGGGGAACTCTGGAAACACCATATATTTT. Its protein is CASSLTRGNSGNTIYF.